The table lists the clone carrying this T cell receptor beta chain with a count of one. Its antigen is unidentified. Treatment reported: around 19 received Ad26.COV2.S at low or high dose, single or two shots; about 5 received placebo; per-sample allocation not given. It was on day 63 after the first vaccine or placebo injection that samples were taken. At a Boston site, the person donating was an adult of 18-55 years. The sample is drawn from a study of Ad26.COV2.S vaccination and SARS-CoV-2 variants. Study-wide findings and caveats: Vaccinees showed greater spike-specific TCR breadth than placebo recipients.

Produced via immunoSEQ multiplex PCR; TCRdb's table is partial and in-frame only. The sample comprises fewer than 400,000 clones, around nine tenths of which are singletons, and 1.5% to 2% rests with the top ten. Trimming left V 3 bases short and J 4 bases short, with 15 bases between. There are 15 residues in the CDR3. Germline-derived CDR1 and CDR2 are MRHNA and SNTAGT. This clonotype was obtained from a person aged 18-60 years who received the Ad26.COV2.S COVID-19 vaccine or a placebo. This rearrangement joins TRBV6-4 to TRBJ1-2; D remains unclear. Sequencing used peripheral blood, obtained in a trial of Ad26.COV2.S vaccine versus placebo. The CDR3 sequence is CASSEGPPGVYGYTF. In DNA form, the CDR3 reads TGTGCCAGCAGTGAGGGTCCGCCAGGCGTCTATGGCTACACCTTC.